Described below is a single T cell receptor (beta chain) sequence and its context. At one of its ends the junction is not consistent with the germline gene, which may arise from a read error. This entry belongs to a study of PD-L1 blockade in urothelial cancer. Study-wide context: Blood analysis took place 3 weeks (second dose) and 6 weeks after treatment start. Median T cell yield from blood was 110,000 to 150,000.

The protocol was immunoSEQ multiplex PCR, while the TCRdb copy is restricted to in-frame clones and leaves out a portion. The sample contains under 45,000 clones, about four fifths of which appear only once. Patients were living with locally advanced or metastatic urothelial carcinoma. All patients handed over anywhere from 1 to 8 samples, pretreatment and on-treatment. CDR1 is SGHRS, CDR2 YFSETQ, per germline. This CDR3 comprises 14 residues. Sequenced here: PBMCs, sampled around atezolizumab (anti-PD-L1) treatment. The sequence was obtained from a man between 60 and 70 years old with urothelial cancer. The rearrangement joins TRBV5-1 to TRBJ2-7, with D perhaps TRBD1 (5 bases). CDR3 in amino acids: CASSADSTSSEQYF. Here the CDR3 DNA reads TGCGCCAGCAGCGCCGACAGTACCTCCTCCGAGCAGTACTTC.